A selection of T cell receptor beta chains follows, all from one sample in a study of blood T cell repertoires in COVID-19. Profiling relied on immunoSEQ multiplex PCR, and the TCRdb table lists in-frame clones only, not all of them. The sample holds about 380,000 clones, roughly four fifths seen once. Sequenced input: peripheral blood. The receptor set was obtained from a human donor with acute or convalescent COVID-19. The donor label of this sample is uncertain. The CDR3 runs from the conserved cysteine through the conserved F or W. The D gene is left open where the match is weak. A clone size is listed for some rows: how often the clone was seen (once, few, many), or a class if it is expanded.

clone_size d_call j_call v_call cdr3_nt cdr3_aa
- TRBD2 TRBJ2-3 TRBV27 TGTGCCAGCAGTGAGACTAGCGGGGGCGGTGTCGGCACAGATACGCAGTATTTT CASSETSGGGVGTDTQYF
- - TRBJ1-2 TRBV5-4 TGTGCCAGCAGCTTGGGGGACAAGTATGGCTACACCTTC CASSLGDKYGYTF
- - TRBJ1-1 TRBV6-2/TRBV6-3 TGTGCCAGCAGTTACTCTACAGAAGCTTTCTTT CASSYSTEAFF
- TRBD1 TRBJ1-2 TRBV6-5 TGTGCCAGCAGCCCAGGGACAGGGGCGTTCTATGGCTACACCTTC CASSPGTGAFYGYTF
- TRBD2 TRBJ2-3 TRBV4-1 TGCGCCAGCAGCCAAGCTAGCGGGGGCCTTACAGATACGCAGTATTTT CASSQASGGLTDTQYF
- - TRBJ1-2 TRBV30 TGTGCCTGGACTACCAGGCCCCTAGGGGCCTATGGCTACACCTTC CAWTTRPLGAYGYTF
- - TRBJ1-1 TRBV9 TGTGCCAGCAGCGTAGCTCCCTCTAGAAAAGCTTTCTTT CASSVAPSRKAFF
- TRBD1 TRBJ2-7 TRBV25-1 TGTGCCAGCAGTGATCCCGGGACAGGGATTCGCGAGCAGTACTTC CASSDPGTGIREQYF
- TRBD2 TRBJ2-3 TRBV28 TGTGCCAGCAGTCGTAGGGGAGGGCCATCTGATACGCAGTATTTT CASSRRGGPSDTQYF
once TRBD1 TRBJ2-7 TRBV11-2 TGTGCCAGCAGCTCTCGACAGGGGCCTTACGAGCAGTACTTC CASSSRQGPYEQYF
- - TRBJ2-1 TRBV19 TGTGCCAGTAGTCTGGGCGAGACCAATGAGCAGTTCTTC CASSLGETNEQFF
once TRBD1 TRBJ1-2 TRBV2 TGTGCCAGCAAAGAGGGACAGGCGCGGACCTTC CASKEGQARTF
- TRBD1 TRBJ1-4 TRBV18 TGTGCCAGCTCACCATACGACAGGGGTAATGAAAAACTGTTTTTT CASSPYDRGNEKLFF
- - TRBJ2-7 TRBV19 TGTGCCAGTAGCAAAGGACTATCCTACGAGCAGTACTTC CASSKGLSYEQYF
- TRBD1 TRBJ2-7 TRBV5-1 TGCGCCAGCAGCTTGGCCCCCGGGACAGTCTCCTACGAGCAGTACTTC CASSLAPGTVSYEQYF
- - TRBJ1-2 TRBV7-2 TGTGCCAGCAGCTTAGCTGCCAGGGGACAACTTGGCTACACCTTC CASSLAARGQLGYTF
- TRBD2 TRBJ2-3 TRBV4-1 TGCGCCAGCAGCTTTAGCGGGCCGGGGGATACGCAGTATTTT CASSFSGPGDTQYF
- - TRBJ1-5 TRBV2 TGTGCCAGCAAGAAGGAAGGGGTGAGCAATCAGCCCCAGCATTTT CASKKEGVSNQPQHF
- TRBD1 TRBJ1-1 TRBV28 TGTGCCAGCAGTTTAAGACAGGGGATGACTGAAGCTTTCTTT CASSLRQGMTEAFF
many - TRBJ1-2 TRBV6-5 TGTGCCAGCAGTTACTCCCGGTTAGCCACTAACTATGGCTACACCTTC CASSYSRLATNYGYTF
- - TRBJ1-3 TRBV19 TGTGCCAGTAGTACCGGGGGGACTGGAAACACCATATATTTT CASSTGGTGNTIYF
medium-sized TRBD1 TRBJ1-5 TRBV7-9 TGTGCCAGCAGTCCACCAGGGGGTAGCAATCAGCCCCAGCATTTT CASSPPGGSNQPQHF
- - TRBJ2-5 TRBV5-6 TGTGCCAGCAGCTTGGCCCCAGGGTTGGGCCAAGAGACCCAGTACTTC CASSLAPGLGQETQYF
- - TRBJ1-2 TRBV18 TGTGCCAGCTCACCACTTGGGGACCTCGGGGGTGGCTACACCTTC CASSPLGDLGGGYTF
- TRBD1 TRBJ1-4 TRBV15 TGTGCCACCAGCAGGGGGGGACAGGGTAGGGGAAGTGAAAAACTGTTTTTT CATSRGGQGRGSEKLFF
- - TRBJ2-7 TRBV19 TGTGCCAGTAGTATAGCGCCTAGCCGATCCTACGAGCAGTACTTC CASSIAPSRSYEQYF